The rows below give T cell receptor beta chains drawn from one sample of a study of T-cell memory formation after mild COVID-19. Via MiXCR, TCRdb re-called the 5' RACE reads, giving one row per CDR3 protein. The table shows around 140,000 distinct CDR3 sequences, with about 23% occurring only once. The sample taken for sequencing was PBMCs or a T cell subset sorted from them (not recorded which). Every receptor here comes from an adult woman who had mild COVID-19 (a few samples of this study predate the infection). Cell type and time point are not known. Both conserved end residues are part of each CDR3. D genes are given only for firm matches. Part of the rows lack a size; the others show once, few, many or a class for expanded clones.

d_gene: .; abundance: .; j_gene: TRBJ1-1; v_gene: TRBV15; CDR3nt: TGTGCCACCAGCAGTTCGACGCGCACTGAAGCTTTCTTT; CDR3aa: CATSSSTRTEAFF
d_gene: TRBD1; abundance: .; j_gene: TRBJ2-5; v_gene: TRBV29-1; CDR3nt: TGCAGCGTTGAGACAGGGTGGGGTCGGGAGACCCAGTACTTC; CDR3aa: CSVETGWGRETQYF
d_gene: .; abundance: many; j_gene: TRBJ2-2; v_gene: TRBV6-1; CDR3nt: TGTGCCAGCAGCCCGGACGGCGACACCGGGGAGCTGTTTTTT; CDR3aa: CASSPDGDTGELFF
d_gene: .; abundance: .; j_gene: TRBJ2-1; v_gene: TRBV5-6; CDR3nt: TGTGCCAGCAGCCCGACCATAGGGGCTGAGCAGTTCTTC; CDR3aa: CASSPTIGAEQFF
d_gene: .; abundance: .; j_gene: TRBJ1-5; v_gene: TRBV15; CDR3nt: TGTGCCACCAGCATTTCGGCCGAGGGTCCTATCGCGCCCCAGCATTTT; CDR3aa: CATSISAEGPIAPQHF
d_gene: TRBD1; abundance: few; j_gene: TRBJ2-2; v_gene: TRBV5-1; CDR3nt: TGCGCCAGCAGCCTTGCTTACAGGGGGGATAACACCGGGGAGCTGTTTTTT; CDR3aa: CASSLAYRGDNTGELFF
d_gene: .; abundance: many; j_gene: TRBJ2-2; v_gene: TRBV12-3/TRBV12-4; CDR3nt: TGTGCCAGCGGCGACCCAGGGCGGGACACCGGGGAGCTGTTTTTT; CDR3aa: CASGDPGRDTGELFF
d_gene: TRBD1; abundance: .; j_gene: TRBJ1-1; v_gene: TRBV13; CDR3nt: TGTGCCAGCAGCTTCTCAAGGGGGACAGGCCAAATAAAGGACACTGAAGCTTTCTTT; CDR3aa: CASSFSRGTGQIKDTEAFF
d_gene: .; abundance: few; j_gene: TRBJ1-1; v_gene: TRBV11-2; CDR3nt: TGTGCCAGCAGCTTAGGTATGTTGTCAACAAACACTGAAGCTTTCTTT; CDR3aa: CASSLGMLSTNTEAFF
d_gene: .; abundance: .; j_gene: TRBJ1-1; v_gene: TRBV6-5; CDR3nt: TGTGCCAGCAGTTACTCGAATGGCTTTATGGCTTTCTTT; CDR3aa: CASSYSNGFMAFF
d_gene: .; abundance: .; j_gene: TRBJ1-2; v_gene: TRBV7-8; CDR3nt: TGTGCCAGCAGCTTAGGCCGGGCCCTTGGATATGGCTACACCTTC; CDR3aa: CASSLGRALGYGYTF
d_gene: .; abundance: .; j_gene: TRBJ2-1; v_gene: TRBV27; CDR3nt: TGTGCCAGCACCGGGGGATACAATGAGCAGTTCTTC; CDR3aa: CASTGGYNEQFF
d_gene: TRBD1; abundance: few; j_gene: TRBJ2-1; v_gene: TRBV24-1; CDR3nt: TGTGCCACCCGACAGGGGAATGAGCAGTTCTTC; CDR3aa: CATRQGNEQFF
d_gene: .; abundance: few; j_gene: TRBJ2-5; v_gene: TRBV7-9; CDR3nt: TGTGCCAGCAGCTTAATCGGGATGGGGCTAGAGACCCAGTACTTC; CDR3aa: CASSLIGMGLETQYF
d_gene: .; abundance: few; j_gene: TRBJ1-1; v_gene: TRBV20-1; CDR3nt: TGCAGTGCTAGAGTCTTTGGTGGCACTGAAGCTTTCTTT; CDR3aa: CSARVFGGTEAFF
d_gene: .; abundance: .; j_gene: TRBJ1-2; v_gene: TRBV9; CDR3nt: TGTGCCAGCACCCCCGGAGACGGACCAACTAACTATGGCTACACCTTC; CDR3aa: CASTPGDGPTNYGYTF
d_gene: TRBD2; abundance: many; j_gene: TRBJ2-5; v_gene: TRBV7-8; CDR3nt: TGTGCCAGCAGCAGCGGGGTCGCGGGACTAGCGGCCCTTAGGGGAGAGACCCAGTACTTC; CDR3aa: CASSSGVAGLAALRGETQYF
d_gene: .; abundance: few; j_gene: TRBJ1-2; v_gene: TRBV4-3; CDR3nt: TGCGCCAGCAGCCAAGATGGAGGGGTGGACGGCTACACCTTC; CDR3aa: CASSQDGGVDGYTF
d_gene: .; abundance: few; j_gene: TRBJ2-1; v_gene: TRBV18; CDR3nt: TGTGCCAGCTCCGGACCGAACAATGAGCAGTTCTTC; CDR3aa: CASSGPNNEQFF
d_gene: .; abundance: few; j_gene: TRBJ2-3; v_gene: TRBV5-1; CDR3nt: TGCGCCAGCAGCTGGGACAAAGGAGGACCTATTAGCACAGATACGCAGTATTTT; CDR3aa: CASSWDKGGPISTDTQYF
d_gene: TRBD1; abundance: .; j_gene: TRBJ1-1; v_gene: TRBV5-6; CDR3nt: TGTGCCAGCAGCTTGGGTGGGACAGGGAGTGAAGCTTTCTTT; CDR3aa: CASSLGGTGSEAFF
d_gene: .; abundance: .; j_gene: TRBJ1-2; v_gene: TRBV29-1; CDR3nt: TGCAGCGTTTGGTCCAGTCTCGGTGGCTACACCTTC; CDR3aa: CSVWSSLGGYTF